The present T cell receptor (beta chain) was sequenced within a study of blood T cell repertoires in COVID-19 (dated by TCRdb to about 2020). The study in broad terms: The collaborator samples originated in the United States, Italy and Spain and spanned the acute and convalescent phases of COVID-19. Where available, HLA class I and class II types were taken from metadata supplied by the sample provider and were not determined by assay-based typing. The samples were drawn from the first 160 participants of the ongoing ImmuneRACE study and from 950 to 1,500 subjects provided by 6 global collaborators. The repertoires were released in a freely available public database meant as a resource for research on the immune response to SARS-CoV-2. The material from the prospective study consisted of cDNA or gDNA derived from T cells, B-cell-depleted T cells, or PBMCs. A de-identified subject ID, COVID-19 status, age in years and sex were almost always included in the sample metadata. Subjects who had been exposed to COVID-19, were actively infected with it, or had recovered from it provided the deeply sampled blood TCRbeta repertoires that made up the dataset.

TCRbeta CDR3 regions were amplified from genomic DNA by means of the immunoSEQ Assay, a bias-controlled multiplex PCR. On the study's bioinformatics: Within the assay, amplification of reference gene primers was used to estimate how many nucleated cells each sample contained. To quantify the absolute abundance of each unique TCRbeta CDR3 rearrangement, sequence reads were collapsed and filtered. For each sample, productive Simpson clonality was calculated as the square root of Simpson's diversity index over productive rearrangements. TCRdb mirrors the immuneACCESS table, restricted to in-frame sequences. Some clones are absent from its copies; in checked studies, under half trace to an unresolved V gene, and the reason for the others is unknown. Clone size and the V and J calls come from that table; the DNA yielded D and trimming. For this sample there are 150,000 or so clones; roughly four fifths appear just once. Of the sample, less than 20% is held by the ten largest clones.

The full study reports these points: How much clinical and demographic metadata was included differed by source and by participant, and the metadata was provided uncurated.

Germline trimming amounts to 4 bases on V and 2 bases on J, with 7 as the count of junction bases outside the gene matches. The CDR3 measures 15 amino acids from cysteine to phenylalanine. Here the CDR3 DNA is all that survives: 45 bases in frame from base 1. The germline V gene specifies SGHRS as CDR1 and YFSETQ as CDR2. Whole blood was collected in K2EDTA tubes by collaborating institutions according to the institutions' own protocols. For TCRbeta analysis, collaborators shipped samples in one of three forms: frozen whole blood, isolated PBMCs, or DNA extracted from either of those sample types. Turning to this clone: Its antigen is not yet known. Base quality data are lacking; no much larger clone is found one base away.

This TCR was sampled from an elderly woman with acute or convalescent COVID-19. The V gene is TRBV5-1 and the J gene is TRBJ2-5; TRBD1 matches 8 bases in the middle. Material for sequencing was peripheral blood. The base sequence is TGCGCCAGCAGCATGGGACAGGCTCGTCAAGAGACCCAGTACTTC. It is translated as CASSMGQARQETQYF.